The clone carrying this TCR beta chain was seen a handful of times. The record originates from a study of beta chain features in type 1 diabetes. Investigators reverse transcribed all isolated RNA, so they sequenced expressed TCRB transcripts. Only in-frame clones appear in the TCRdb table, and some are missing; sequencing was by immunoSEQ multiplex PCR. Here the sample spans about 140,000 clones, about 7% being singletons. Sorted populations all exceeded 95% purity. Germline V gives CDR1 GTSNPN, CDR2 SVGIG (reference sequence). Trimming removed 3 bases at V and 0 bases at J, with 6 bases between. The CDR3 spans 12 residues.

The sample consisted of central memory CD4+ T cells from blood. The TCR originated in a woman aged 25-40 years in good health. The chain recombines TRBV30 with TRBJ2-7, with a weak D call TRBD2 (5 bases). The DNA of the CDR3 is TGTGCCTGGAGACGGGACTCCTACGAGCAGTACTTC. Its protein product is CAWRRDSYEQYF.